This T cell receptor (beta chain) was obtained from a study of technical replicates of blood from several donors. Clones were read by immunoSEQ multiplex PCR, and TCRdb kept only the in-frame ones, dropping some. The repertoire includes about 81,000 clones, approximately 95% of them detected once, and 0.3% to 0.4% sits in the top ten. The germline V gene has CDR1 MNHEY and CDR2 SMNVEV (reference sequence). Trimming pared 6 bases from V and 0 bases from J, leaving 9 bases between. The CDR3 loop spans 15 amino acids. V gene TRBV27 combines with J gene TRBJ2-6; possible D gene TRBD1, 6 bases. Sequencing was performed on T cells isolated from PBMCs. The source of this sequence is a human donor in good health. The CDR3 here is CASREGGSGANVLTF. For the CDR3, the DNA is TGTGCCAGCAGGGAAGGGGGCTCTGGGGCCAACGTCCTGACTTTC. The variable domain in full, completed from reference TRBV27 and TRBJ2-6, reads EAQVTQNPRYLITVTGKKLTVTCSQNMNHEYMSWYRQDPGLGLRQIYYSMNVEVTDKGDVPEGYKVSRKEKRNFPLILESPSPNQTSLYFCASREGGSGANVLTFGAGSRLTVL.